Below are 10 T cell receptor beta chains sequenced from a single sample in a study of CD8 T cells in Susac syndrome. It was with random hexamers that 0.5 to 1 ug RNA was reverse transcribed. TCRdb fed the immunoSEQ multiplex PCR reads into MiXCR, producing one record per CDR3 protein. The sample lists around 140,000 distinct CDR3 sequences; around 86% were seen once. Sequenced sample: CD8+ T cells from PBMCs. These TCRs come from a human donor with multiple sclerosis.

V is TRBV28 and J is TRBJ2-3, with a tentative D call TRBD2 (6 bases). The V end was cut by 5 bases, the J end by 6 bases, with 18 bases between. Germline loops: CDR1 MDHEN, CDR2 SYDVKM. The CDR3 extends over 15 amino acids. The chain's CDR3 is CASSGPGRQSDTQYF. CDR3 nucleotides: TGTGCCAGCAGTGGCCCGGGGAGGCAGTCGGATACGCAGTATTTT.

This clonotype was counted only a few times. An end of the junction does not agree with germline; a read error may underlie this. The V call is TRBV7-6, the J call TRBJ2-5; D is unresolved. From germline, CDR1 is SGHVS and CDR2 FNYEAQ. There are 16 residues in the CDR3. CDR3 amino acids: CASSSTLGGPQETQYF. CDR3 coding DNA: TGTGCTAGCAGCTCCACCCTGGGCGGTCCCCAAGAGACCCAGTACTTC.

CDR3 DNA sequence: TGTGCCAGCAGTTGGTCGGGGGGGGGCTTGAATGAGCAGTTCTTC. Protein: CASSWSGGGLNEQFF. This chain uses TRBV6-5 with TRBJ2-1; TRBD2 matches at 8 bases. Looked up from germline, CDR1 is MNHEY and CDR2 is SVGAGI. This CDR3 has 15 residues. Trimming cost V 4 bases and J 7 bases; bases outside gene matches: 9.

The chain carries TRBV12-5 and TRBJ2-5; perhaps TRBD2 as D (5 bases). Germline CDR1 LGHNT, CDR2 FRNRAP. The CDR3 contains 15 residues. Trimming took 0 bases from V and 6 from J, leaving 14 bases between them. The CDR3 sequence is CASGLVEGLRKTQYF. The CDR3 nucleotides read TGTGCTAGTGGTTTGGTAGAGGGCCTTAGGAAGACCCAGTACTTC.

The chain has TRBV7-9 and TRBJ2-5; 9 bases fit TRBD1. Per germline, CDR1 SEHNR and CDR2 FQNEAQ (reference sequence). V was clipped by 6 bases and J by 1 base; unmatched bases: 6. The CDR3 has 15 residues. CDR3 loop: CASRGDRVIQETQYF. In DNA form, the CDR3 reads TGTGCCAGCAGAGGGGACAGGGTAATCCAAGAGACCCAGTACTTC.

V usage is TRBV19 and J usage is TRBJ2-3; tentatively, D is TRBD2 (7 bases). The CDR3 covers 15 residues. From germline, CDR1 is LNHDA and CDR2 SQIVND (reference sequence). V lost 6 bases and J lost 2, with 15 bases in between. The CDR3 sequence is CASRPFAGATDTQYF. The DNA for the CDR3 is TGTGCCAGTAGACCGTTCGCGGGGGCCACAGATACGCAGTATTTT.

This clonotype was seen just once. J is TRBJ1-1 and V is TRBV15; 8 bases map to TRBD1. Germline loops: CDR1 LNHNV, CDR2 YYDKDF (reference sequence). CDR3 size: 14 residues. The ends lost 9 bases at V and 5 bases at J; junction bases unmatched: 11. The CDR3 region has the DNA TGTGCCACGACCATGGACAGGGTGACAACTGAAGCTTTCTTT. Amino acid sequence: CATTMDRVTTEAFF.

The chain joins TRBV24-1 to TRBJ2-3; TRBD1 or TRBD2 may be the D gene (5 bases each). CDR1 is KGHDR, CDR2 SFDVKD, per germline. This CDR3 comprises 13 residues. The germline V and J ends were trimmed by 1 base and 8 bases, with 9 bases remaining between them. DNA for the CDR3: TGTGCCACCAGTGATTTAGGGGCGGGTACGCAGTATTTT. It yields the protein CATSDLGAGTQYF.

The rearrangement joins TRBV5-4 to TRBJ2-7; D may be TRBD2 (5 bases). The V end lost 2 bases, the J end lost 0 bases, and 6 bases lay between the germline ends. Germline values: CDR1 SGHNT, CDR2 YYREEE (reference sequence). CDR3 length: 13 amino acids. DNA for the CDR3: TGTGCCAGCAGCTTCGGGGACTCCTACGAGCAGTACTTC. Translation: CASSFGDSYEQYF.

This clonotype was seen once. J is TRBJ2-1 and V is TRBV11-3; D remains unclear. V shed 4 bases and J shed 10 bases, with 11 bases lying between them. The V gene's germline CDR1 is SGHNT and CDR2 YENEEA. The CDR3 runs 12 residues. CDR3 nucleotides: TGTGCCAGCAGCTATCCTATGGGGGAGCAGTTCTTC. Protein sequence: CASSYPMGEQFF.